The clone carrying this T cell receptor beta chain appeared a few times. Its antigen remains unidentified. Noted treatment: oral pan-JAK inhibitor, 5-10 mg twice daily. Collected material from alopecia areata patients comprised lesional scalp punch biopsies and peripheral blood. Trimming cost V 1 base and J 4 bases, with 2 bases left between them. This CDR3 spans 13 amino acids. From germline, CDR1 is MDHEN and CDR2 SYDVKM. The data derive from a study of CD8+ T cells in alopecia areata. Study-level information: Oral tofacitinib, 5 to 10 mg twice daily, was given in an open-label trial. Treated patients' severity was scored by percentage of affected scalp area. The study's findings and limits: Scalp clonality, along with expanded CD8+ clones among the top 100, was significantly decreased by tofacitinib.

Investigators isolated RNA and reverse transcribed it into cDNA to act as the sequencing template. TCRdb's copy holds only in-frame clones and misses some; the assay was immunoSEQ multiplex PCR. Of 95,000 to 150,000 clones listed, roughly 55% were seen once; the top ten hold 4.5% to 6%. Sequencing used CD4+ T cells sorted from blood, obtained at week 4, from a patient treated with tofacitinib. The sequence came from a human donor with alopecia areata. V and J are TRBV28 and TRBJ2-6; D not certain. CDR3 DNA: TGTGCCAGCAGTTTATCCGGGGCCAACGTCCTGACTTTC. It translates to CASSLSGANVLTF.